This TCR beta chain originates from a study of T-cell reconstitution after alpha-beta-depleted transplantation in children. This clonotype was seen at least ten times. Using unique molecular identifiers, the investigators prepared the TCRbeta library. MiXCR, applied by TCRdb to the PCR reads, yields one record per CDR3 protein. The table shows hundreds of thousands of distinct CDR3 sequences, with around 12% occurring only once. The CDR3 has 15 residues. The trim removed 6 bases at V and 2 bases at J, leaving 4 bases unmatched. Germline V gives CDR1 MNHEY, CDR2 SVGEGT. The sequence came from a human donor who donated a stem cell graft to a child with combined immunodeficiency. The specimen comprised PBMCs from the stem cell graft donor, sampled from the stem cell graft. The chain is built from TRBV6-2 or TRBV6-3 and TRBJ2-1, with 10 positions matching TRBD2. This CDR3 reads CASRPGLAAYNEQFF. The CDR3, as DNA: TGTGCCAGCAGACCCGGACTAGCGGCCTACAATGAGCAGTTCTTC.